This T cell receptor (beta chain) comes out of a study of vaccination effects on CD4 cells after COVID-19. The germline gives CDR1 LGHNA, CDR2 YNFKEQ. The V end was cut by 3 bases, the J end by 6 bases, with 14 bases between. The CDR3 sequence is 15 residues long. Assay: immunoSEQ multiplex PCR; the TCRdb copy retains only in-frame clones and omits some. In the table there are tens of thousands of clones, approximately 76% of which are singletons. Note on this clone: Its target is not known.

Antigen-specific CD4+ T cells were expanded with viral peptide pools in the ViraFEST assay before sequencing. On roughly day 9 of culture, CD4+ T cells were separated out. Nucleocapsid antibodies were negative in the vaccine recipients, who had never had SARS-CoV-2 infection. Sample: CD4+ T cells from PBMCs cultured with HCoV-NL63 spike peptides, taken before COVID-19 vaccination. The receptor comes from a human donor who received a COVID-19 vaccine. This chain links TRBV4-2 with TRBJ2-2; tentative D call: TRBD2 (5 bases). The CDR3 loop is CASSQAEGAAGELFF. CDR3 nucleotides: TGTGCCAGCAGCCAGGCAGAGGGCGCCGCCGGGGAGCTGTTTTTT.